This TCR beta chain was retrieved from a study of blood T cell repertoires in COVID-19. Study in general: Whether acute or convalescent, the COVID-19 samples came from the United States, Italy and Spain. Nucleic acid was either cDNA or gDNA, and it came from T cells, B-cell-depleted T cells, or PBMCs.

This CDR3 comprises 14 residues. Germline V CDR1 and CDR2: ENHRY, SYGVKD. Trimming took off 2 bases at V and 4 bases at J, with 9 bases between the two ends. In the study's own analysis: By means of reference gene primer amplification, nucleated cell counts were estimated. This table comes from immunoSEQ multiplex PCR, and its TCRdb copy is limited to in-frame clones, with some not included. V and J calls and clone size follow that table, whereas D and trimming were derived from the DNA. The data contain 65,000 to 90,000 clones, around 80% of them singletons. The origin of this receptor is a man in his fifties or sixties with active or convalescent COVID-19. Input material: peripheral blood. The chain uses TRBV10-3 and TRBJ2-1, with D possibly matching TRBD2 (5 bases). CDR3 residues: CAISEGSYYNEQFF. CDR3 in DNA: TGTGCCATCAGTGAGGGGAGCTATTACAATGAGCAGTTCTTC.